Listed here are 17 T cell receptor beta chains from one sample, sequenced in a study of blood T cell repertoires in COVID-19. Data came from immunoSEQ multiplex PCR; TCRdb stores just in-frame clones and leaves some out. The sample has about 170,000 clones, more than 75% seen once. Sequencing was done on a sample of peripheral blood. Receptors were obtained from a man over 45 who had recovered from COVID-19.

This clone showed up just once. The V and J genes are TRBV11-3 and TRBJ1-5; D perhaps matches TRBD1 (6 bases). Germline V CDR1 and CDR2: SGHNT, YENEEA. CDR3 length: 16 residues. Trimming took off 5 bases at V and 2 bases at J, with 16 bases between the two ends. The CDR3 DNA reads as TGTGCCAGCAGCGAACAGGGAGTGTTGGGCAATCAGCCCCAGCATTTT. Its protein product is CASSEQGVLGNQPQHF.

The rearrangement joins TRBV7-3 to TRBJ1-1; 8 bases align to TRBD1. Per germline, CDR1 SGHTA and CDR2 FQGTGA. J gave up 4 bases and V 3 bases, and 4 bases lay outside the gene matches. The CDR3 has 14 amino acids. The CDR3: CASSFGQGSTEAFF. Here the CDR3 DNA reads TGTGCCAGCAGCTTCGGACAGGGAAGCACTGAAGCTTTCTTT.

CDR3 bases: TGTGCCAGCAGTTACCATCCGGACAGGTACACTGAAGCTTTCTTT. It translates to CASSYHPDRYTEAFF. The chain is built from TRBV6-2 or TRBV6-3 and TRBJ1-1; 7 bases agree with TRBD1. Germline loops: CDR1 MNHEY, CDR2 SVGEGT. This CDR3 region has 15 residues. V lost 2 bases and J lost 3; bases outside the gene matches: 6.

The CDR3 nucleotides are TGTGCCAGTAAAATAGCGGGGGGGGCCAATGAGCAGTTCTTC. Protein: CASKIAGGANEQFF. This chain uses TRBV19 with TRBJ2-1, with 11 bases fitting TRBD2. Germline V gives CDR1 LNHDA, CDR2 SQIVND (reference sequence). J lost 6 bases, V lost 7 bases, and 5 bases had no gene match. This CDR3 is 14 amino acids long. Variable domain in full (rest from reference TRBV19 and TRBJ2-1): DGGITQSPKYLFRKEGQNVTLSCEQNLNHDAMYWYRQDPGQGLRLIYYSQIVNDFQKGDIAEGYSVSREKKESFPLTVTSAQKNPTAFYLCASKIAGGANEQFFGPGTRLTVL.

The chain couples TRBV19 to TRBJ1-4; 10 bases map to TRBD1. Unmatched junction bases numbered 7, after V lost 5 bases and J lost 4 bases. The CDR3 loop spans 16 amino acids. Germline lookup yields CDR1 LNHDA and CDR2 SQIVND (reference sequence). The chain's CDR3 is CASSPRDRGFNEKLFF. The CDR3 DNA reads as TGTGCCAGTAGTCCCCGGGACAGGGGTTTTAATGAAAAACTGTTTTTT.

This chain connects TRBV5-5 to TRBJ2-5; 7 positions agree with TRBD1. This CDR3 is built from 14 residues. The germline CDR1 and CDR2 sequences are SGHKS and YYEKEE (reference sequence). The J segment lost 6 bases and the V segment lost 6 bases, leaving 11 bases of the junction unmatched. In DNA form, the CDR3 reads TGTGCCAGCACCCCGACAGGGTATCTGCAGACCCAGTACTTC. Its translation: CASTPTGYLQTQYF.

The chain is built from TRBV28 and TRBJ2-7; D gene ambiguous. The CDR3 loop spans 11 amino acids. Germline V lookup: CDR1 MDHEN, CDR2 SYDVKM. Trimming took 8 bases from V and 2 from J, leaving 7 bases between them. The CDR3 reads CASCRTYEQYF. Here the CDR3 DNA reads TGTGCCAGCTGCAGGACCTACGAGCAGTACTTC. The full variable domain, in which reference TRBV28 and TRBJ2-7 provide the parts outside the CDR3, is DVKVTQSSRYLVKRTGEKVFLECVQDMDHENMFWYRQDPGLGLRLIYFSYDVKMKEKGDIPEGYSVSREKKERFSLILESASTNQTSMYLCASCRTYEQYFGPGTRLTVT.

The V gene is TRBV5-4, the J gene TRBJ2-3; D is possibly TRBD2 (5 bases). This CDR3 is 14 amino acids long. From germline, CDR1 is SGHNT and CDR2 YYREEE (reference sequence). V lost 2 bases and J lost 3, with 10 bases in between. DNA for the CDR3: TGTGCCAGCAGCTTTTCGGGCGGGACAGATACGCAGTATTTT. It encodes CASSFSGGTDTQYF.

The V and J genes are TRBV28 and TRBJ1-6; 7 nucleotides agree with TRBD1. The CDR3 loop spans 16 amino acids. V was pared by 3 bases and J by 4 bases, with 6 bases of the junction left unmatched. CDR1 and CDR2 from the germline V gene are MDHEN and SYDVKM. The CDR3 reads CASSLGDSSYNSPLHF. CDR3 coding DNA: TGTGCCAGCAGTTTGGGGGACAGCTCATATAATTCACCCCTCCACTTT.

The chain has TRBV4-3 and TRBJ1-6, with 7 nucleotides matching TRBD1. Germline-derived CDR1 and CDR2 are LGHNA and YSLEER. After removal of 0 bases from V and 4 bases from J, the junction contained 6 bases not matched to a gene. The CDR3 contains 17 residues. The DNA for the CDR3 is TGCGCCAGCAGCCAAGAGGCGCGGGGACAGTATAATTCACCCCTCCACTTT. Translation: CASSQEARGQYNSPLHF.

The chain recombines TRBV30 with TRBJ1-5; 7 nucleotides agree with TRBD1. CDR1 and CDR2 (germline): GTSNPN, SVGIG (reference sequence). V dropped 3 bases and J dropped 3; count of bases not matched to a gene: 5. The CDR3 extends over 14 amino acids. The DNA for the CDR3 is TGTGCCTGGAGGCCGGGACAGTACAATCAGCCCCAGCATTTT. Its protein is CAWRPGQYNQPQHF.

V gene TRBV5-4 combines with J gene TRBJ1-3; unclear D gene. V gave up 0 bases and J gave up 0 bases, with 7 bases separating them. The CDR3 covers 15 residues. Germline CDR1 SGHNT, CDR2 YYREEE (reference sequence). DNA for the CDR3: TGTGCCAGCAGCTTGGCCGGGGACTCTGGAAACACCATATATTTT. The encoded protein is CASSLAGDSGNTIYF.

The chain employs TRBV5-1 and TRBJ2-7; TRBD2 agrees at 9 bases. This CDR3 contains 14 residues. The ends lost 7 bases at V and 1 base at J; junction bases unmatched: 6. Germline V gene lookup returns CDR1 SGHRS and CDR2 YFSETQ. The chain's CDR3 is CASSNSGGSYEQYF. The CDR3, as DNA: TGCGCCAGCTCGAACAGCGGGGGGTCCTACGAGCAGTACTTC.

The chain uses TRBV4-1 and TRBJ2-1; 10 bases match TRBD2. Germline CDR1 and CDR2: MGHRA and YSYEKL. The length of the CDR3 is 15 residues. J gave up 7 bases and V 4 bases, and 7 bases lay outside the gene matches. This CDR3 reads CASSPLAGVSNEQFF. In DNA, the CDR3 is TGCGCCAGCAGCCCGCTAGCGGGAGTGTCAAATGAGCAGTTCTTC.

The chain employs TRBV6-4 and TRBJ1-1; TRBD1 matches 7 bases. V lost 8 bases to trimming and J lost 5 bases; unmatched junction nucleotides: 11. Germline loops: CDR1 MRHNA, CDR2 SNTAGT. This CDR3 is built from 14 residues. The CDR3 nucleotides read TGTGCCAGCCGTAAAAGGACAGGAGGTACTGAAGCTTTCTTT. This encodes CASRKRTGGTEAFF.

The chain combines TRBV28 with TRBJ2-7; a possible D gene is TRBD2 (6 bases). V shed 8 bases and J shed 1 base, with 18 bases lying between them. This CDR3 is 15 amino acids long. The germline CDR1 and CDR2 sequences are MDHEN and SYDVKM. CDR3 amino acids: CASGGTVTDSYEQYF. The CDR3 DNA is TGTGCCAGCGGCGGGACGGTAACCGATTCCTACGAGCAGTACTTC.

This sequence joins TRBV9 and TRBJ2-3; 9 bases fit TRBD1. This CDR3 is built from 15 residues. With 4 bases clipped from V and 1 base from J, the junction kept 4 bases outside the gene matches. Germline assignment: CDR1 SGDLS and CDR2 YYNGEE. CDR3 residues: CASSRDRVGTDTQYF. The CDR3 DNA reads as TGTGCCAGCAGCCGGGACAGGGTCGGCACAGATACGCAGTATTTT.